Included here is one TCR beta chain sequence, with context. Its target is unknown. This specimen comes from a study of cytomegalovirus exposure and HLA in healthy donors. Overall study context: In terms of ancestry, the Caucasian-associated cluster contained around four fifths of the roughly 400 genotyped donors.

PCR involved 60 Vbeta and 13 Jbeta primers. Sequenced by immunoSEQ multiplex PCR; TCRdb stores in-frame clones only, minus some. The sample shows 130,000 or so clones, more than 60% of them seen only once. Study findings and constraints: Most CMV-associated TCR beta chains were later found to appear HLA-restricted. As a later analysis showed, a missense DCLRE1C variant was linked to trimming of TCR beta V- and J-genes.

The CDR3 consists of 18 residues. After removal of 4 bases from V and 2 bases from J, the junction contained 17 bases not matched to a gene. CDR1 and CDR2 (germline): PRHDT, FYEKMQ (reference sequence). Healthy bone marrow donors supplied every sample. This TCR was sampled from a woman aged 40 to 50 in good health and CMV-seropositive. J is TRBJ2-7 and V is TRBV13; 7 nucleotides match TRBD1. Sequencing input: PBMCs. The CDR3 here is CASSSRAAGGASAYEQYF. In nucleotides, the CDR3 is TGTGCCAGCAGCTCGCGGGCGGCAGGGGGAGCCTCTGCCTACGAGCAGTACTTC.